This T cell receptor beta chain appears in the sequencing data of a study of shared clonotypes between healthy human individuals. Turning to the study itself: For every donor, three CD4 naive, three CD4 memory, two CD8 naive and one CD8 memory plates were used.

Deep was the level used in running the assay. In the authors' methods: Sequence data from immunoSEQ were junction-only and lacked quality scores; consequently, filtering differed. Data came from immunoSEQ multiplex PCR; TCRdb stores just in-frame clones and leaves some out. The V and J calls and clone size were taken over from that table, and D and trimming were inferred from the DNA. The sample has about 2.1 million clones, 85% to 95% seen once. Deletions cut 8 bases from V and 6 bases from J, with 20 bases between. Germline lookup yields CDR1 SEHNR and CDR2 FQNEAQ (reference sequence). The CDR3 sequence is 15 residues long. CD45RO-negative, CCR7-selected cells formed the naive CD8 fraction, which excluded terminally differentiated effector memory CD45RA+ cells. Worth noting for this clone: Its antigen is not known.

Study-wide results and caveats: Apart from blood, nothing was sampled; tissue repertoires likely differ.

The chain combines TRBV7-9 with TRBJ2-1, with D possibly TRBD2 on 5 matching bases. This receptor was identified in a young man in good health. Some clones in this sample may be carry-over from other donors' samples. Source material: naive CD8+ T cells from PBMCs. The CDR3 nucleotides are TGTGCCAGCTCCTCTCCTGCTAGTGGAGGCAATGAGCAGTTCTTC. Protein sequence: CASSSPASGGNEQFF.